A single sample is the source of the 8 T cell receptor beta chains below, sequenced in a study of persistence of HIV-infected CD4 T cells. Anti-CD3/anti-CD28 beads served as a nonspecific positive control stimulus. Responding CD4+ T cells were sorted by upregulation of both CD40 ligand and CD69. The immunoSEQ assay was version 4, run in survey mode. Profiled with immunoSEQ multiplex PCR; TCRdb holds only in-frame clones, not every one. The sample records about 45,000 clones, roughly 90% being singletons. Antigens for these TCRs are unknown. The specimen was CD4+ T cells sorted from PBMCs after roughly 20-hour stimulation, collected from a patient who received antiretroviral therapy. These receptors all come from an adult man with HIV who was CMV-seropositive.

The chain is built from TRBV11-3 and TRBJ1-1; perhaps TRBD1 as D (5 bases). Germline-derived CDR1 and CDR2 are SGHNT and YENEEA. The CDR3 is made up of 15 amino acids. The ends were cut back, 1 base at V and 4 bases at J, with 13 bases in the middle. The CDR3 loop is CASSLGGGRGTEAFF. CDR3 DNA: TGTGCCAGCAGCTTAGGCGGTGGTAGGGGCACTGAAGCTTTCTTT.

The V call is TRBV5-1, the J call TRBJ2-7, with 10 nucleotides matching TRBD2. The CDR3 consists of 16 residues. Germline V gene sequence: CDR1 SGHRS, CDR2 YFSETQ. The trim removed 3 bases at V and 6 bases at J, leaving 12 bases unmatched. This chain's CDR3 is CASSWTSGPSIGEQYF. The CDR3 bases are TGCGCCAGCAGCTGGACTAGCGGACCATCTATAGGCGAGCAGTACTTC.

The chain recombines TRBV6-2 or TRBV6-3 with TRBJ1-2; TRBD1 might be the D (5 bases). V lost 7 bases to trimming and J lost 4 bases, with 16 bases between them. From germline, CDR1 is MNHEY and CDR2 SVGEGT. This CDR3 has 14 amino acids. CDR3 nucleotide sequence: TGTGCCAGCACCCCCCCCGGGGGTGTCTATGGCTACACCTTC. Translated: CASTPPGGVYGYTF.

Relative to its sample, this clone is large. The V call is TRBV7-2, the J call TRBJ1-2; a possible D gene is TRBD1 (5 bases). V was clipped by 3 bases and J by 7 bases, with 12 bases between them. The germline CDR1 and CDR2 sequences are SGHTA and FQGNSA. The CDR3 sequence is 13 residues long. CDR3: CASSFTQGAGYTF. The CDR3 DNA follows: TGTGCCAGCAGCTTCACGCAAGGGGCTGGCTACACCTTC.

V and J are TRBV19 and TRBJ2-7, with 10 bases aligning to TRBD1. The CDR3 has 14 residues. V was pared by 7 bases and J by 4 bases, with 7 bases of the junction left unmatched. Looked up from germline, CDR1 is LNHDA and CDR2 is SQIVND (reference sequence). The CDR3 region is CASTPGQGLYEQYF. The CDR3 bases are TGTGCCAGTACCCCGGGACAGGGGTTGTACGAGCAGTACTTC.

The CDR3, as DNA: TGTGCCAGCAGCTCCCCTCCCGCCAACTCACCCCTCCACTTT. Protein: CASSSPPANSPLHF. The chain recombines TRBV7-2 with TRBJ1-6, with D unresolved. V lost 4 bases and J lost 10, with 14 bases in between. Germline V gene lookup returns CDR1 SGHTA and CDR2 FQGNSA. The CDR3 has 14 residues.

In DNA, the CDR3 is TGTGCCAGCAGTTTACCGGGGGGCACAGATACGCAGTATTTT. It is translated as CASSLPGGTDTQYF. The chain carries TRBV28 and TRBJ2-3; weak D call: TRBD2 (6 bases). Germline CDR1 MDHEN, CDR2 SYDVKM. The length of the CDR3 is 14 residues. V dropped 2 bases and J dropped 1 base, with 7 bases sitting between them.

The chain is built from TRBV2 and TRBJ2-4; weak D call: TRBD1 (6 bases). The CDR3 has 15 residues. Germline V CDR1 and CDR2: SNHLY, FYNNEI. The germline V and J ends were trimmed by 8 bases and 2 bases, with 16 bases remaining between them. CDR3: CASSAGAGTKNIQYF. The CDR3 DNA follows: TGTGCCAGCTCGGCAGGGGCTGGGACCAAAAACATTCAGTACTTC. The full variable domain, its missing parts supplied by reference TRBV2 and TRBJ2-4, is EPEVTQTPSHQVTQMGQEVILRCVPISNHLYFYWYRQILGQKVEFLVSFYNNEISEKSEIFDDQFSVERPDGSNFTLKIRSTKLEDSAMYFCASSAGAGTKNIQYFGAGTRLSVL.